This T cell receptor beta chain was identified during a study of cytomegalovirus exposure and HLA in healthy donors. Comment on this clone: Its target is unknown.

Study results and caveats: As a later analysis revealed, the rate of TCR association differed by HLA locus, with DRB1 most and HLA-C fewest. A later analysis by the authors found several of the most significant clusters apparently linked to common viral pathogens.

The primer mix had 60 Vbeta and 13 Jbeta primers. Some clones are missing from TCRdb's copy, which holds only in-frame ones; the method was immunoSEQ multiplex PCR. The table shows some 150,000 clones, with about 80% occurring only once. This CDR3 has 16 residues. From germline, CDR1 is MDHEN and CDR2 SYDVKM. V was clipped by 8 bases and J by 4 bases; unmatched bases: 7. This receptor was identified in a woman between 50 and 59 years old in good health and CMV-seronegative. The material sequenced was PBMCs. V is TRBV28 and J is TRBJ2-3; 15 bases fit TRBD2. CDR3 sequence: CASRTSGRGNADTQYF. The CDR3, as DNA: TGTGCCAGCCGGACTAGCGGGAGGGGCAACGCAGATACGCAGTATTTT. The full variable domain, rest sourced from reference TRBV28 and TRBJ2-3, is DVKVTQSSRYLVKRTGEKVFLECVQDMDHENMFWYRQDPGLGLRLIYFSYDVKMKEKGDIPEGYSVSREKKERFSLILESASTNQTSMYLCASRTSGRGNADTQYFGPGTRLTVL.